This record covers a single TCR delta chain. This clone was detected a few times. The antigen it recognizes is unknown. Qualities for individual bases were not recorded, and no much larger clone is one base off. From the cysteine through the phenylalanine, the CDR3 covers 21 amino acids. CDR3 DNA is the only sequence kept; it has 63 bases, read in frame from the first base. Trimming accounts for 1 base at V and 1 base at J, while the number of junction bases matched to no gene is 23. For CDR1 and CDR2, the germline V gene lists NSMFDY and ISSIKDK. Staining of thymocytes was performed with Zombie NIR viability dye and with antibodies against CD3 (UCHT1), TCRgammadelta (11F2), TCRVgamma9 (IMMU360) and TCRVdelta2 (IMMU389). TRD and TRG CDR3 repertoires were generated in bulk, separately, from sorted Vgamma9Vdelta2 and nonVgamma9Vdelta2 gammadelta thymocytes obtained from human fetal and pediatric thymuses. Pediatric thymus tissue was obtained in Belgium from children undergoing cardiac surgery. Pediatric thymus donors in the study were aged between about 1 and 12 years. Thymic cell suspensions were made from fetal and post-natal thymuses as previously described. NonVgamma9Vdelta2 thymocytes were sorted as CD3+ gammadeltaTCR+ cells lacking the Vgamma9+Vdelta2+ phenotype. Cells were sorted on a FACS Aria III cell sorter (BD Biosciences).

Sequenced using an Illumina MiSeq. In the source study's methods: For publicity analysis, the Vgamma9Vdelta2 and nonVgamma9Vdelta2 bulk CDR3 files of each subject were merged into one combined repertoire per subject. CDR3 publicity was given a score from 0 to 19 by checking each amino acid sequence across 9 single-cell datasets and ten to eleven bulk repertoires with base R and dplyr. TCRdb reanalyzed the public reads with the CATT caller, and identical DNA sequences were merged afterwards. V and J calls and clone size were set by TCRdb, not the authors. The sample table holds 2,000 or so delta-chain clones, of which 20% to 25% were seen once. Of the sample, about 4.5% is held by the ten largest clones. These data are taken from a study of fetal and pediatric gammadelta thymocytes (dated by TCRdb to the early 2020s). Regarding the complete study: Previously published data and newly generated, unpublished data were combined in the bulk gammadelta thymocyte repertoires, which were used to strengthen a single-cell study of gammadelta thymocyte development. The set of bulk gammadelta thymocyte repertoires included around 10 subjects in total: 3 fetal thymus donors and 7 pediatric thymus donors. The bulk gammadelta thymocyte repertoires combined unpublished data with previously published data (refs 27,28). Bulk TCR repertoire data were included to raise the number of subjects and reinforce the CDR3 publicity analysis.

Study-level results and caveats: Compared with post-natal repertoires, fetal gammadelta thymocyte repertoires had previously been reported to be enriched for TRDV2, TRGV8 and TRGV9 usage, low N additions and public CDR3s.

The sequence links TRAV29/DV5 to TRDJ1; 9 bases in between match TRDD3. Sequencing was done on a sample of non-Vgamma9Vdelta2 gamma-delta T cells from the thymus. According to the study, the label for this sample's cell subset or site signals: CD3+gammadeltaTCR+ thymocytes not co-expressing Vgamma9 and Vdelta2. This sequence originates from a child who underwent cardiac surgery and was recorded as healthy. The CDR3 loop reads CAASLKAFTGRGIQVTDKLIF. The nucleotide sequence is TGTGCAGCAAGCTTGAAGGCCTTCACTGGAAGGGGGATACAGGTCACCGATAAACTCATCTTT.